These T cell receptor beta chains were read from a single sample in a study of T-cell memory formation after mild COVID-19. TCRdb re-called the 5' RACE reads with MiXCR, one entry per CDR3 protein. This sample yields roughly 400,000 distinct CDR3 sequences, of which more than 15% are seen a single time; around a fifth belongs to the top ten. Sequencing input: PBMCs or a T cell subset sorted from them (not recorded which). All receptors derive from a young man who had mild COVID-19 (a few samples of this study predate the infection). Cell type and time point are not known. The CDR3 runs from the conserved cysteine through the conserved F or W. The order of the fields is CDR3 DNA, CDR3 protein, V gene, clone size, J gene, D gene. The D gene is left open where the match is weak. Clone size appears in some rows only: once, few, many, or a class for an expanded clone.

TGTGCCAGCTCACCAAGGGGACAGAGCTCCTACAATGAGCAGTTCTTC	CASSPRGQSSYNEQFF	TRBV18	few	TRBJ2-1	TRBD1
TGTGCCAGCCGTCCCACGACAGGACTTTTCGAAGCTTTCTTT	CASRPTTGLFEAFF	TRBV12-3/TRBV12-4	few	TRBJ1-1	-
TGCGCCAGCAGCTTGGACCTATTTGGGACAGGCAACTTCGCTGGGCTCGGGGAGCTGTTTTTT	CASSLDLFGTGNFAGLGELFF	TRBV5-1	many	TRBJ2-2	TRBD1
TGTGCCAGCAGCTTTGGCGGGGGGAATGAGCAGTTCTTC	CASSFGGGNEQFF	TRBV7-3	many	TRBJ2-1	TRBD2
TGTGCCACCAGTGATTCCCTTGTAGCAGATACGCAGTATTTT	CATSDSLVADTQYF	TRBV24-1	few	TRBJ2-3	-
TGTGCCAGCAGCCTCCAACGGGGGGTCCGGCCCACAGATACGCAGTATTTT	CASSLQRGVRPTDTQYF	TRBV7-9	-	TRBJ2-3	TRBD2
TGTGCCAGCGGTGAGGGGATGGGTGAGCAGTTCTTC	CASGEGMGEQFF	TRBV7-9	-	TRBJ2-1	-
TGCAGTGCTAGAGATCGGTACACCATATATTTT	CSARDRYTIYF	TRBV20-1	-	TRBJ1-3	-
TGTGCCAGCAGCCCCGGGGGGCGCGCATTTCAGTACTTC	CASSPGGRAFQYF	TRBV25-1	few	TRBJ2-4	-
TGCGCCAGCAGCTTGGTAGGGCGGGACAATGAGCAGTTCTTC	CASSLVGRDNEQFF	TRBV5-1	many	TRBJ2-1	-
TGTGCCAGCAGTTTCCCCGGGACAGGGTCTACCGGGGAGCTGTTTTTT	CASSFPGTGSTGELFF	TRBV28	-	TRBJ2-2	TRBD1
TGCAGCGTGGAAGCCAACACTGAAGCTTTCTTT	CSVEANTEAFF	TRBV29-1	few	TRBJ1-1	-
TGCGCCAGCAGCCGGGACAGGCAACTTGAAAAACTGTTTTTT	CASSRDRQLEKLFF	TRBV5-1	few	TRBJ1-4	TRBD1
TGTGCCAGCAGCTTAAGGCGGGGGTACTCCTACAATGAGCAGTTCTTC	CASSLRRGYSYNEQFF	TRBV11-2	-	TRBJ2-1	TRBD2
TGTGCCAGCAGCTTAGTGGGGACTCCCAACCAGCAGTTCTTC	CASSLVGTPNQQFF	TRBV7-9	many	TRBJ2-1	-
TGCAGCGTTGTACTCCTGCCCAACTATGGCTACACCTTC	CSVVLLPNYGYTF	TRBV29-1	few	TRBJ1-2	-
TGTGCCAGCATTACAGGGGCTCAGGCTTTCTTT	CASITGAQAFF	TRBV6-5	few	TRBJ1-1	TRBD1
TGTGCCAGCAGCACCGGACAGGGGTTGGAGACCCAGTACTTC	CASSTGQGLETQYF	TRBV7-9	many	TRBJ2-5	TRBD1
TGTGCCAGCAGCACACAGGCGACCTACGAGCAGTACTTC	CASSTQATYEQYF	TRBV11-2	few	TRBJ2-7	-
TGCGCCAGCAGCTCCTGGAAGGATACGCAGTATTTT	CASSSWKDTQYF	TRBV5-1	few	TRBJ2-3	-
TGCAGTGCTGACCAACAGGGGCGCAATCAGCCCCAGCATTTT	CSADQQGRNQPQHF	TRBV20-1	-	TRBJ1-5	TRBD1
TGCGCCAGCAGCCCCCGAGTCGCAGAGACCCAGTACTTC	CASSPRVAETQYF	TRBV4-1	few	TRBJ2-5	-
TGTGCCAGCAGCTCCAACAGGGGAGAGCAGCCCCAGCATTTT	CASSSNRGEQPQHF	TRBV7-2	-	TRBJ1-5	TRBD1
TGCAGTGCTAGAAGGGATCTCAATCAGCCCCAGCATTTT	CSARRDLNQPQHF	TRBV20-1	-	TRBJ1-5	-
TGCGGCACTGGTGGGCCAGATGAAAAACTGTTTTTT	CGTGGPDEKLFF	TRBV29-1	few	TRBJ1-4	-